Given below is one T cell receptor beta chain in context. The entry originates in a study of blood T cell repertoires in COVID-19. The CDR3 has 15 amino acids. The junction had 8 bases not matched to a gene; V was cut back by 2 bases and J by 5 bases. The germline V gene has CDR1 SGHVS and CDR2 FQNEAQ. Method: immunoSEQ multiplex PCR; TCRdb's copy keeps in-frame clones and lacks some. In the table there are 200,000 or so clones, approximately 89% of which are singletons. The participants were between 18 and 89 years old and came from some 23 US areas. The chain combines TRBV7-8 with TRBJ2-7; 8 positions match TRBD2. The material sequenced was PBMCs or T cells enriched from blood (not recorded which). This sequence was found in a middle-aged woman with acute COVID-19. CDR3 protein: CASSLSAGEVDEQYF. CDR3 in DNA: TGTGCCAGCAGCTTATCAGCGGGAGAGGTTGACGAGCAGTACTTC.